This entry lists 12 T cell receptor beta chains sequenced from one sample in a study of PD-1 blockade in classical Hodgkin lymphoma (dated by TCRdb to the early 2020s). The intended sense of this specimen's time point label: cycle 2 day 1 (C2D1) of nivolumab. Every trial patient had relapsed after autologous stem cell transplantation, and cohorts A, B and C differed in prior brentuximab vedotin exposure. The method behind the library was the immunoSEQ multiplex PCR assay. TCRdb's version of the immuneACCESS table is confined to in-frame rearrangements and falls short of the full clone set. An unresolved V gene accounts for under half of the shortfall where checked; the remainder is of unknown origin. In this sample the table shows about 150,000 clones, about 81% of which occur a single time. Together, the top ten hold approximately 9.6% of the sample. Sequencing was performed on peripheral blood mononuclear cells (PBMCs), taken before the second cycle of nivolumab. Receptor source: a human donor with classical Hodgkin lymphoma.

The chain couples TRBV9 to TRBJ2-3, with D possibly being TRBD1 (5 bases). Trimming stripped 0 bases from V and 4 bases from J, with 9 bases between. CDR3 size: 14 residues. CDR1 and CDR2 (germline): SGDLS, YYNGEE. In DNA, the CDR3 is TGTGCCAGCAGCGTAGGCCCAGGGCCAGATACGCAGTATTTT. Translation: CASSVGPGPDTQYF.

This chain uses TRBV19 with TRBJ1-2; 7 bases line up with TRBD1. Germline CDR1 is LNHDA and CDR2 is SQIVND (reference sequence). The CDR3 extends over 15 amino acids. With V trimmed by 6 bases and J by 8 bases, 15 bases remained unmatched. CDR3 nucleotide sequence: TGTGCCAGTAGCCCGACAGGGACCAGGTCCGACGGCTACACCTTC. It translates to CASSPTGTRSDGYTF. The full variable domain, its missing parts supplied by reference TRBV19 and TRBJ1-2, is DGGITQSPKYLFRKEGQNVTLSCEQNLNHDAMYWYRQDPGQGLRLIYYSQIVNDFQKGDIAEGYSVSREKKESFPLTVTSAQKNPTAFYLCASSPTGTRSDGYTFGSGTRLTVV.

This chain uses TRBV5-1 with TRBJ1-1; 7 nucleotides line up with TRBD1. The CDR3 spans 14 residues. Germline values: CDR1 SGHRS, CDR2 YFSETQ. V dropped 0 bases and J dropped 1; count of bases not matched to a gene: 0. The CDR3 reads CASSLGTGNTEAFF. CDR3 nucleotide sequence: TGCGCCAGCAGCTTGGGGACAGGGAACACTGAAGCTTTCTTT. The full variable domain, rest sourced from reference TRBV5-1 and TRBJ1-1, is KAGVTQTPRYLIKTRGQQVTLSCSPISGHRSVSWYQQTPGQGLQFLFEYFSETQRNKGNFPGRFSGRQFSNSRSEMNVSTLELGDSALYLCASSLGTGNTEAFFGQGTRLTVV.

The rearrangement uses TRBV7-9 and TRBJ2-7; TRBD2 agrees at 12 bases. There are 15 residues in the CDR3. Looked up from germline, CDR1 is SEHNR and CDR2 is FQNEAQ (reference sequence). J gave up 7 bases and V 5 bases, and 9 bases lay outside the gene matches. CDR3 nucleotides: TGTGCCAGCAGCCTTTTACTAGCGGGGGGAGGTGAGCAGTACTTC. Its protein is CASSLLLAGGGEQYF.

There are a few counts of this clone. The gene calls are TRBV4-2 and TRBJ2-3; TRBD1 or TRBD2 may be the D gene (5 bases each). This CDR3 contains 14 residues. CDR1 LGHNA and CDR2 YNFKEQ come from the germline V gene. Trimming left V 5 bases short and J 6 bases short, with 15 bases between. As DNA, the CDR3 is TGTGCCAGCAGCGACGGGACCCGAGGGGATACGCAGTATTTT. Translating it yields CASSDGTRGDTQYF.

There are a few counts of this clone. The CDR3 DNA sequence: TGCAGCGTTGCGGCGGCCTCCTACAATGAGCAGTTCTTC. Its protein product is CSVAAASYNEQFF. The chain is built from TRBV29-1 and TRBJ2-1; D gene ambiguous. CDR3 size: 13 residues. V lost 4 bases, J lost 0 bases, and 7 bases lay in between. Germline CDR1 reads SQVTM; CDR2 reads ANQGSEA.

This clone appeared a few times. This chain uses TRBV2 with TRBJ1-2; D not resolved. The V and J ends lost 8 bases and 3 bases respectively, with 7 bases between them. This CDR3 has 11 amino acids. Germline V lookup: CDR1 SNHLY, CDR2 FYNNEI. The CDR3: CASQWDYGYTF. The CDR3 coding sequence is TGTGCCAGCCAGTGGGACTATGGCTACACCTTC.

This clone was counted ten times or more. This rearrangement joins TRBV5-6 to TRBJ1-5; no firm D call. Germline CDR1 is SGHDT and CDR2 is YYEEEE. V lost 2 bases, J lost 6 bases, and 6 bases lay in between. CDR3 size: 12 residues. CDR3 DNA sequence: TGTGCCAGCAGCTTTGGACGTCAGCCCCAGCATTTT. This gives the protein CASSFGRQPQHF.

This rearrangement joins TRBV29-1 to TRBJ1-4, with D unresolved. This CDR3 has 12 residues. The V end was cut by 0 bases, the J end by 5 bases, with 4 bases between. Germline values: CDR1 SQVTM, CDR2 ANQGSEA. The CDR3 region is CSVEEANEKLFF. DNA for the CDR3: TGCAGCGTTGAAGAGGCCAATGAAAAACTGTTTTTT.

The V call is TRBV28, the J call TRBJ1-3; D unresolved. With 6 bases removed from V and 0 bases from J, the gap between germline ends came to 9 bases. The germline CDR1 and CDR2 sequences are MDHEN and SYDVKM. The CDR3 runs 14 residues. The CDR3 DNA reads TGTGCCAGCAGGGAGGGAACCTCTGGAAACACCATATATTTT. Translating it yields CASREGTSGNTIYF.

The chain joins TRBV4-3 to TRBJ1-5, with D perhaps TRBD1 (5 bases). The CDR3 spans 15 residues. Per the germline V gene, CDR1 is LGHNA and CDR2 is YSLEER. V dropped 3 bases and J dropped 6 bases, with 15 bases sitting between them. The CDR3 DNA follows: TGCGCCAGCAGCCAGAGGACCACCGGGGGTCAGCCCCAGCATTTT. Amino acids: CASSQRTTGGQPQHF.

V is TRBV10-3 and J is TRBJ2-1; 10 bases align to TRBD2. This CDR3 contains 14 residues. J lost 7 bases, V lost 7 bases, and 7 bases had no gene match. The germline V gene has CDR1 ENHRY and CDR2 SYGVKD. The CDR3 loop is CAIKSGRAGNEQFF. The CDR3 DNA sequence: TGTGCCATCAAAAGCGGGAGGGCCGGAAATGAGCAGTTCTTC.